Each of the 11 T cell receptor beta chains below was sequenced from the same sample in a study of shared clonotypes between healthy human individuals. The protocol was immunoSEQ multiplex PCR, while the TCRdb copy is restricted to in-frame clones and leaves out a portion. The sample lists some 380,000 clones; 90% to 98% were seen once. The material sequenced was memory CD8+ T cells sorted from blood. The sample's subset: CD45RO+ cells pooled with CCR7-negative TemRA cells. These receptor sequences come from a man aged 25 to 40 in good health.

This chain connects TRBV19 to TRBJ1-5; D not certain. The germline V gene has CDR1 LNHDA and CDR2 SQIVND (reference sequence). This CDR3 is 15 amino acids long. The V end lost 3 bases, the J end lost 0 bases, and 9 bases lay between the germline ends. Here the CDR3 DNA reads TGTGCCAGTAGTATTGGGGTTTTTAGCAATCAGCCCCAGCATTTT. Amino acids: CASSIGVFSNQPQHF.

This rearrangement joins TRBV5-1 to TRBJ2-7, with D perhaps TRBD1 or TRBD2 (5 bases each). V was cut by 0 bases and J by 2 bases, with 15 bases left in between. The CDR3 is 16 amino acids. Germline V gene sequence: CDR1 SGHRS, CDR2 YFSETQ. The CDR3 DNA sequence: TGCGCCAGCAGCTTGGGGGTTCGGGACCACACCTACGAGCAGTACTTC. Encoded protein: CASSLGVRDHTYEQYF.

The genes are TRBV30 and TRBJ2-7; TRBD2 matches 12 bases. This CDR3 is 18 amino acids long. Germline CDR1 reads GTSNPN; CDR2 reads SVGIG (reference sequence). With 0 bases clipped from V and 0 bases from J, the junction kept 9 bases outside the gene matches. Written as DNA, the CDR3 is TGTGCCTGGAGTGTCCCGGGACTAGCGGGTGGGAACTCCTACGAGCAGTACTTC. Its translation: CAWSVPGLAGGNSYEQYF.

The rearrangement links TRBV10-3 to TRBJ2-1, with 11 bases fitting TRBD2. J lost 2 bases, V lost 4 bases, and 4 bases had no gene match. From germline, CDR1 is ENHRY and CDR2 SYGVKD. The CDR3 sequence is 16 residues long. Here the CDR3 DNA reads TGTGCCATCAGTGCACTAGCGGGAGCGACCTACAATGAGCAGTTCTTC. It yields the protein CAISALAGATYNEQFF.

The chain carries TRBV5-5 and TRBJ2-5; D could derive from TRBD1 or TRBD2 (5 bases each). V shed 0 bases and J shed 5 bases, with 8 bases lying between them. Germline V gives CDR1 SGHKS, CDR2 YYEKEE (reference sequence). The CDR3 runs to 13 residues. The chain's CDR3 is CASSLVWGETQYF. CDR3 nucleotide sequence: TGTGCCAGCAGCTTGGTCTGGGGGGAGACCCAGTACTTC.

V is TRBV10-1 and J is TRBJ2-1; D is uncertain. The V and J ends lost 2 bases and 0 bases respectively, with 11 bases between them. The CDR3 length is 16 residues. Germline V CDR1 and CDR2: WNHNN, SYGVQD (reference sequence). The CDR3, as DNA: TGCGCCAGCAGTGAGAAGGACGTGAGCTCCTACAATGAGCAGTTCTTC. The encoded protein is CASSEKDVSSYNEQFF.

The chain recombines TRBV1 with TRBJ2-2; the D call TRBD1 from the table was never checked on the DNA. TRBV1 is annotated as a pseudogene. This CDR3 comprises 15 residues. CDR3 amino acids: CTSSQFRQNTGELFF. DNA of the CDR3: TGCACCAGCAGCCAATTTCGACAGAACACCGGGGAGCTGTTTTTT.

The chain is built from TRBV28 and TRBJ2-5; 7 bases line up with TRBD2. The V segment lost 7 bases and the J segment 4 bases; nucleotides outside the gene matches: 12. Germline CDR1 is MDHEN and CDR2 is SYDVKM. The CDR3 has 15 residues. CDR3 nucleotides: TGTGCCAGCAACTTAATACCGGGACTACGAGAGACCCAGTACTTC. Translating it yields CASNLIPGLRETQYF.

The chain carries TRBV6-1 and TRBJ2-7; 7 bases match TRBD1. The CDR3 has 14 residues. Trimming removed 10 bases from V and 5 bases from J; junction bases left unmatched: 14. Germline-derived CDR1 and CDR2 are MNHNS and SASEGT. CDR3 sequence: CAMAPGTAQDEQYF. CDR3 bases: TGTGCCATGGCCCCCGGGACAGCTCAGGACGAGCAGTACTTC.

This clone was recorded only once. This CDR3 reads CASSRQGIGTDTQYF. The CDR3 region has the DNA TGTGCCAGCAGTCGGCAGGGGATAGGCACAGATACGCAGTATTTT. This rearrangement joins TRBV13 to TRBJ2-3, with D maybe TRBD1 (6 bases). CDR1 is PRHDT and CDR2 is FYEKMQ in the germline V gene (reference sequence). Deletions cut 6 bases from V and 1 base from J, with 14 bases between. The CDR3 loop spans 15 amino acids. Full variable domain (rest looked up from reference TRBV13 and TRBJ2-3): AAGVIQSPRHLIKEKRETATLKCYPIPRHDTVYWYQQGPGQDPQFLISFYEKMQSDKGSIPDRFSAQQFSDYHSELNMSSLELGDSALYFCASSRQGIGTDTQYFGPGTRLTVL.

V usage is TRBV4-1 and J usage is TRBJ2-1; D remains unclear. CDR3 size: 14 residues. Trimming took 0 bases from V and 10 from J, leaving 13 bases between them. The germline CDR1 and CDR2 sequences are MGHRA and YSYEKL. CDR3 DNA sequence: TGCGCCAGCAGCCAAGATGTCCTTCCCGGGGAGCAGTTCTTC. Encoded protein: CASSQDVLPGEQFF.